This TCR beta chain was sequenced in a study of graft-versus-host responses after intestinal transplantation. Study details: Anti-thymocyte globulin induction, then tacrolimus and steroids for two to four years, went to all recipients.

As to this clone: Its antigen is still unknown.

Germline CDR1 and CDR2: MDHEN and SYDVKM. The length of the CDR3 is 13 residues. Trimming shortened V by 1 base and J by 5 bases, and 6 bases separated the two germline ends. The assay was immunoSEQ multiplex PCR, and TCRdb's table has in-frame clones only and misses some. The sample includes about 73,000 clones, around 90% of them seen just once. The chain is built from TRBV28 and TRBJ1-5; D call uncertain. The source material was unstimulated CD8+ T cells sorted from spleen or lymph node cells, sampled before transplant. This receptor was taken from a human donor who was the organ donor for an intestinal transplant. CDR3 in amino acids: CASSLYRDQPQHF. Here the CDR3 DNA reads TGTGCCAGCAGTTTATATAGAGATCAGCCCCAGCATTTT.